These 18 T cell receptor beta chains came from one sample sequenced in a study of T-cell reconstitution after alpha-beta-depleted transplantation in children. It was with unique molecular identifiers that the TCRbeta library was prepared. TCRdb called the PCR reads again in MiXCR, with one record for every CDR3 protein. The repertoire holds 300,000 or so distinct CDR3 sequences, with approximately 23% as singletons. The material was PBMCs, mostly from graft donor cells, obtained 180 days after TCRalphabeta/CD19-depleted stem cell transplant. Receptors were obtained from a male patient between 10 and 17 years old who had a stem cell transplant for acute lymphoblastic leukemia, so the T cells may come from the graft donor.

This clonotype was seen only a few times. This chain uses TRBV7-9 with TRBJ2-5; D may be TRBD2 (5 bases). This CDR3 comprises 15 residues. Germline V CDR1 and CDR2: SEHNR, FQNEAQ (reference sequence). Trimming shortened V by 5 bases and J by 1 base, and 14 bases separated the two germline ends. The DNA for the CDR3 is TGTGCCAGCAGCCCCCTCCTAGCTCCCCAAGAGACCCAGTACTTC. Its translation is CASSPLLAPQETQYF.

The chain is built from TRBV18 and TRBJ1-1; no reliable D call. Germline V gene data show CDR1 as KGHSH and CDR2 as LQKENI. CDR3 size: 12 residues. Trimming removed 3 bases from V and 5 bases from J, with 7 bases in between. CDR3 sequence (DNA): TGTGCCAGCTCACCGAGGTTTACTGAAGCTTTCTTT. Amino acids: CASSPRFTEAFF.

CDR3 loop: CASSLGREGRNTIYF. CDR3 in DNA: TGTGCCAGCAGCTTAGGCAGGGAAGGACGAAACACCATATATTTT. The chain has TRBV7-9 and TRBJ1-3; D possibly corresponds to TRBD1 (5 bases). CDR3 length equals 15 residues. CDR1 is SEHNR, CDR2 FQNEAQ, per germline (reference sequence). The V end was cut by 1 base, the J end by 5 bases, with 12 bases between.

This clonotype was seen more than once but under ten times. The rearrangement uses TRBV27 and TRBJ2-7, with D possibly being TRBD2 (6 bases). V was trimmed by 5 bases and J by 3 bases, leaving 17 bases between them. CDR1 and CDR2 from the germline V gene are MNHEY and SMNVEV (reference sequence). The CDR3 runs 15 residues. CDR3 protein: CASSGAGTYIYEQYF. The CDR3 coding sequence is TGTGCCAGCAGTGGGGCGGGGACCTATATCTACGAGCAGTACTTC.

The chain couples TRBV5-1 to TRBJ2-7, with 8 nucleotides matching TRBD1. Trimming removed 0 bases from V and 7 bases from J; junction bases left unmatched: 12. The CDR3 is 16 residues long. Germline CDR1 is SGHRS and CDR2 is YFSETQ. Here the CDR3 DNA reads TGCGCCAGCAGCTTGGCGGTCAGGGGGCCCCTCGAGGAGCAGTACTTC. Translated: CASSLAVRGPLEEQYF.

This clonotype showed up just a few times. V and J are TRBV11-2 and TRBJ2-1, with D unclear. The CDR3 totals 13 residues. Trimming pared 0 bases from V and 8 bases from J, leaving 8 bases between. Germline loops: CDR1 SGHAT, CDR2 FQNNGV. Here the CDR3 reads CASSLDEAHEQFF. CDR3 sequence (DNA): TGTGCCAGCAGCTTAGATGAGGCGCATGAGCAGTTCTTC.

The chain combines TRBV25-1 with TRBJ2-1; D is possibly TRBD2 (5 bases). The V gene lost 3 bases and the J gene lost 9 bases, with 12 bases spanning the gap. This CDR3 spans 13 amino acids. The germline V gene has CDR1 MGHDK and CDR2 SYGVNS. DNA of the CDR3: TGTGCCAGCAGTGATTCATTGCGGGCTGAGCAGTTCTTC. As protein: CASSDSLRAEQFF.

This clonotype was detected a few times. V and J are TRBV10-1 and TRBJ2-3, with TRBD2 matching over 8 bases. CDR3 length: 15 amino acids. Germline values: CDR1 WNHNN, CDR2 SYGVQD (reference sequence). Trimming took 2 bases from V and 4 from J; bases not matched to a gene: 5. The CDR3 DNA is TGCGCCAGCAGTGAGATAGCGGGATTTTCAGATACGCAGTATTTT. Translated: CASSEIAGFSDTQYF.

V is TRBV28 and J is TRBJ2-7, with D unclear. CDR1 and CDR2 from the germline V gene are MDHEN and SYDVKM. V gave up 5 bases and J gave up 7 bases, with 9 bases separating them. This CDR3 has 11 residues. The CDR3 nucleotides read TGTGCCAGCAGTGATTTTTGGGAGCAGTACTTC. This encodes CASSDFWEQYF.

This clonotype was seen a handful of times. CDR3 DNA: TGCGCCAGCAGCCTGACTAGCGGGAGACGCTACGAGCAGTACTTC. Its translation is CASSLTSGRRYEQYF. The V gene is TRBV5-1, the J gene TRBJ2-7; TRBD2 matches 12 bases. Trimming cost V 4 bases and J 3 bases; bases outside gene matches: 5. The CDR3 totals 15 residues. CDR1 is SGHRS and CDR2 is YFSETQ in the germline V gene. Supplemented by reference TRBV5-1 and TRBJ2-7, the full variable domain reads KAGVTQTPRYLIKTRGQQVTLSCSPISGHRSVSWYQQTPGQGLQFLFEYFSETQRNKGNFPGRFSGRQFSNSRSEMNVSTLELGDSALYLCASSLTSGRRYEQYFGPGTRLTVT.

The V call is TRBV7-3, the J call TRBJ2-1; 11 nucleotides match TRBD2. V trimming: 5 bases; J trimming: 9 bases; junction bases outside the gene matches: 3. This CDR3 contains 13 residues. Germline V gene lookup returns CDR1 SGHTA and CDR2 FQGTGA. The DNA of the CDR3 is TGTGCCAGCAGCATCCTAGCGGGAGGTGAGCAGTTCTTC. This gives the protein CASSILAGGEQFF.

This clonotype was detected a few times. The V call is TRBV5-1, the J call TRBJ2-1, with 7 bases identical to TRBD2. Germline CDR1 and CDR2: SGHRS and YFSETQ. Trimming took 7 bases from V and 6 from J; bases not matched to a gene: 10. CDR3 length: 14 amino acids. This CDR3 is CASSGLGGANEQFF. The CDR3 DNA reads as TGCGCCAGCTCCGGACTAGGCGGGGCCAATGAGCAGTTCTTC.

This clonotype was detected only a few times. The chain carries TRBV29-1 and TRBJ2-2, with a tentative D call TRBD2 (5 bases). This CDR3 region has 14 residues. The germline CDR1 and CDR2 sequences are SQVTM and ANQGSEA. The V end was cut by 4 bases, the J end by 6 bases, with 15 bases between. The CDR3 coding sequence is TGCAGCGTTGTTCCTTTTTTGGAGGCCGGGGAGCTGTTTTTT. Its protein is CSVVPFLEAGELFF.

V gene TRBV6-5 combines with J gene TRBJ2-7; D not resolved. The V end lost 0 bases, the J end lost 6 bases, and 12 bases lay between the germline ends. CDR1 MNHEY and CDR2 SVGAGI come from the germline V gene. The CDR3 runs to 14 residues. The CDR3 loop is CASSYSSTSGEQYF. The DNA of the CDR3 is TGTGCCAGCAGTTACTCGTCCACGTCGGGCGAGCAGTACTTC.

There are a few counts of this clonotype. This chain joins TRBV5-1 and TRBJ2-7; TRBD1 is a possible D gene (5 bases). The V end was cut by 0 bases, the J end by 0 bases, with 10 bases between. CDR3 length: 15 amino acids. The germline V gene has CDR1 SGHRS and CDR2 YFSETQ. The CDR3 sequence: CASSLGRGHSYEQYF. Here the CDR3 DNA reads TGCGCCAGCAGCTTGGGTAGGGGTCACTCCTACGAGCAGTACTTC.

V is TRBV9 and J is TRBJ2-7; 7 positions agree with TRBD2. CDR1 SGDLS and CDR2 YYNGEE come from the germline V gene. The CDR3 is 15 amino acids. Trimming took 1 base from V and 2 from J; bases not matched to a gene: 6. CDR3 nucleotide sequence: TGTGCCAGCAGCGTACGGCGGGGGTTCCCCTACGAGCAGTACTTC. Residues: CASSVRRGFPYEQYF.

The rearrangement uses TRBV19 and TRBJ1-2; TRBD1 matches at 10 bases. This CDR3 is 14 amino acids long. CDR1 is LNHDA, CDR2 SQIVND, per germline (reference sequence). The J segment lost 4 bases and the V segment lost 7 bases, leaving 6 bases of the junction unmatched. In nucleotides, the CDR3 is TGTGCCAGTACGAGGGACAGGGGCGGCTATGGCTACACCTTC. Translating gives CASTRDRGGYGYTF.

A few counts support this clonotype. This chain's CDR3 is CASSFNWNTGELFF. For the CDR3, the DNA is TGTGCCAGCAGTTTTAACTGGAACACCGGGGAGCTGTTTTTT. The chain has TRBV6-5 and TRBJ2-2; no definite D call. Trimming removed 4 bases at V and 1 base at J, with 7 bases between. The CDR3 sequence is 14 residues long. CDR1 is MNHEY, CDR2 SVGAGI, per germline.